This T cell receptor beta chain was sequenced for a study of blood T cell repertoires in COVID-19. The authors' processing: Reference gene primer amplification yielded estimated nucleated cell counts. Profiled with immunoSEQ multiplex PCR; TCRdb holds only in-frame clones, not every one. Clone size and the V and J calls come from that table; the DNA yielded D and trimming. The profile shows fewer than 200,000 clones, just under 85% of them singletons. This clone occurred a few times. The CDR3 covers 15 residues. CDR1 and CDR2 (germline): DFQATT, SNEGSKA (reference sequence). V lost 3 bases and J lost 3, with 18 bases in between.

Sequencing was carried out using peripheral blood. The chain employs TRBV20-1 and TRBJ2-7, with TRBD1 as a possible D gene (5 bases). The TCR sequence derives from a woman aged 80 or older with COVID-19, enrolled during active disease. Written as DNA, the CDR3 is TGCAGTGCTAGTGAGGAAGCAGGGCTCGTCTACGAGCAGTACTTC. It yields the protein CSASEEAGLVYEQYF.